The rows below give T cell receptor beta chains drawn from one sample of a study of PD-L1 blockade in urothelial cancer. Using immunoSEQ multiplex PCR, the repertoire was profiled, and TCRdb retains in-frame clones only, with some absent. The sample includes 40,000 to 60,000 clones, 84% of them seen just once. The specimen comprised PBMCs, sampled around atezolizumab (anti-PD-L1) treatment. These receptors originate from a man between 70 and 80 years old with urothelial cancer. The conserved cysteine and the conserved F or W are not part of the CDR3 here. Each record gives: V gene, CDR3 protein.

>TRBV15
ATSRDTSSLNEQF
>TRBV4-3
ASSQVGPGELF
>TRBV5-1
ASTIAGTNTDTQY
>TRBV6-1
ASTRTDTGNTIY
>TRBV7-9
ASIKGGSETQY
>TRBV5-1
ASSLGQGYNEQY
>TRBV6-1
ASIPGKYNEQF
>TRBV9
ASSVVQGNTGELF
>TRBV7-8
ASCISPTNYEQY
>TRBV29-1
SVDRNQDNEQF
>TRBV7-3
ASSSMGRVIETQY
>TRBV7-2
ASTHGGIGQPQH
>TRBV19
ASSTTDRPGYT
>TRBV28
ARGEGQDGSQPQH
>TRBV4-2
ASSQLAGTSGPEQF
>TRBV5-1
ASSLGTGLTEAF
>TRBV18
ASSRTTRSEPQH
>TRBV19
ASSVQGVGGYT
>TRBV7-2
ASSSLGGANVLT
>TRBV7-9
ASSPGFSGNTIY
>TRBV19
ASKAPLGRPSNYGYT
>TRBV19
ASSLASGYNEQF
>TRBV4-2
ASSQDVVRQPQH
>TRBV6-1
ASNPTQGLLYGYT
>TRBV27
ASSFNRRQVEH
>TRBV28
ASSVLSDTQY
>TRBV7-9
ASSLADRGSYEQY
>TRBV27
ASGWTGGFGYT